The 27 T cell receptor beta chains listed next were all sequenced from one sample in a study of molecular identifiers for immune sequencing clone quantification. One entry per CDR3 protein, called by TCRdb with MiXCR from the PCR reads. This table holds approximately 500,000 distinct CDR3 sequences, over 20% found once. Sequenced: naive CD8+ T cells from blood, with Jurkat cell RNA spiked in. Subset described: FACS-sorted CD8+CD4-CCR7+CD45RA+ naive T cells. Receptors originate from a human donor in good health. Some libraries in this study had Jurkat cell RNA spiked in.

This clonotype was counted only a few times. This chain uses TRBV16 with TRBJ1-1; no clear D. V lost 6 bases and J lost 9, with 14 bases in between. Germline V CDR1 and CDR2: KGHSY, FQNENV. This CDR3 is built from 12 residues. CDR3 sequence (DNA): TGTGCCAGCAGAGGGTTTCTAATGCAAGCTTTCTTT. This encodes CASRGFLMQAFF.

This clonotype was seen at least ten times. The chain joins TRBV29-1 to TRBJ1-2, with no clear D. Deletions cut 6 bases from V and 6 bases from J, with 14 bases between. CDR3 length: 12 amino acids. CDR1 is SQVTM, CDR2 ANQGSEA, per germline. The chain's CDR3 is CSVGAGADGYTF. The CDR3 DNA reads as TGCAGCGTCGGTGCAGGAGCGGATGGCTACACCTTC. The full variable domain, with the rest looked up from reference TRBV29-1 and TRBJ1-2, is SAVISQKPSRDICQRGTSLTIQCQVDSQVTMMFWYRQQPGQSLTLIATANQGSEATYESGFVIDKFPISRPNLTFSTLTVSNMSPEDSSIYLCSVGAGADGYTFGSGTRLTVV.

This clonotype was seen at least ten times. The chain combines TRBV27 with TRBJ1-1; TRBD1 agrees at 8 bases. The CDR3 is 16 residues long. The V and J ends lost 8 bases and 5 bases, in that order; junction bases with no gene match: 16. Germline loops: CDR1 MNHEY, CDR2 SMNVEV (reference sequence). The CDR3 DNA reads TGTGCCAGCCTGGCCTTCGGACAGGGCGGAGGGACTGAAGCTTTCTTT. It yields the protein CASLAFGQGGGTEAFF.

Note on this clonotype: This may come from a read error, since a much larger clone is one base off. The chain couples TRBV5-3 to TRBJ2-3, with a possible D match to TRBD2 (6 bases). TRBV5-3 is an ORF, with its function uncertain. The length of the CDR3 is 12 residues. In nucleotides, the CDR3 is TGTGCCAGCAGCTGGGGGGTAGTTACGCAGTATTTT. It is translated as CASSWGVVTQYF.

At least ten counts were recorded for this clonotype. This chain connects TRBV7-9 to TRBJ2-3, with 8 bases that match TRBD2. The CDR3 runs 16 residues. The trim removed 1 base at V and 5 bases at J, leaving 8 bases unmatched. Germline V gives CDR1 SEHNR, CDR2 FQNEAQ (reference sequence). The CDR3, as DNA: TGTGCCAGCAGCTTAGGTTCGCGGGAGGTTAGAGATACGCAGTATTTT. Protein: CASSLGSREVRDTQYF. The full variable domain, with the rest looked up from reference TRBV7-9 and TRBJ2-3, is DTGVSQNPRHKITKRGQNVTFRCDPISEHNRLYWYRQTLGQGPEFLTYFQNEAQLEKSRLLSDRFSAERPKGSFSTLEIQRTEQGDSAMYLCASSLGSREVRDTQYFGPGTRLTVL.

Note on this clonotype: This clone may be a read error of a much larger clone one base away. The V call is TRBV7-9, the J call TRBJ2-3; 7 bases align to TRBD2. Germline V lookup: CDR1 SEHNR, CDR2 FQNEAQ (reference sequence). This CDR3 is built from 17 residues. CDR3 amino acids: CASGLARASGFTDTQYF. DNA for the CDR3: TGTGCCAGCGGCTTAGCGCGGGCTAGCGGATTCACAGATACGCAGTATTTT.

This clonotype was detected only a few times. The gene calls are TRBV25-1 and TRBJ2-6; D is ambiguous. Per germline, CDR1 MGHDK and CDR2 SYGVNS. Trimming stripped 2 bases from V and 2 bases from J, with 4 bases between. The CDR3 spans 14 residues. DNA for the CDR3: TGTGCCAGCAGTGAAGGCACTGGGGCCAACGTCCTGACTTTC. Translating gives CASSEGTGANVLTF.

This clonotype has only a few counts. CDR3 nucleotides: TGTGCCAGCAGTGAAGTTTCGGTATATACGCAGTATTTT. Translated, it gives CASSEVSVYTQYF. J is TRBJ2-3 and V is TRBV6-1; D not certain. Per the germline V gene, CDR1 is MNHNS and CDR2 is SASEGT. The CDR3 contains 13 residues. V lost 1 base to trimming and J lost 7 bases, with 9 bases between them.

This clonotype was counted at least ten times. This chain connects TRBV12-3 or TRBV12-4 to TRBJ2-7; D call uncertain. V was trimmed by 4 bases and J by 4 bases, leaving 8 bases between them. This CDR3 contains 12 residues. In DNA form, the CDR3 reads TGTGCCAGCAGTTCGCAGAGATACGAGCAGTACTTC. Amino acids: CASSSQRYEQYF.

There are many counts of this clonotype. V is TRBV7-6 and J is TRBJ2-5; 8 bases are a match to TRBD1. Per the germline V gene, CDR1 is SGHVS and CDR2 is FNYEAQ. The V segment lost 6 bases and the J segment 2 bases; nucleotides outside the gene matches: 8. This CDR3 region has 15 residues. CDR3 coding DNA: TGTGCCAGCAGACGCGGGACAGGACTTCAAGAGACCCAGTACTTC. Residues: CASRRGTGLQETQYF.

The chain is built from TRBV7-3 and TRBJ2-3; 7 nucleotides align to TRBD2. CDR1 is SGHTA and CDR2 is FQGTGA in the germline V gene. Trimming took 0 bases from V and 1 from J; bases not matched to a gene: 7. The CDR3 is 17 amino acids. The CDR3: CASSLTRSGPGTDTQYF. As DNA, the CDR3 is TGTGCCAGCAGCTTAACGCGTAGCGGGCCCGGCACAGATACGCAGTATTTT.

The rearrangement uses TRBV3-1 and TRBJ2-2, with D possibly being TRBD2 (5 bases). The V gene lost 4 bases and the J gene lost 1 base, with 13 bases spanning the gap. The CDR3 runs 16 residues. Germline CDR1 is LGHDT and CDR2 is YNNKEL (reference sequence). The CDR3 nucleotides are TGTGCCAGCAGCCCAGCGGAAGGGTGGAACACCGGGGAGCTGTTTTTT. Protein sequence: CASSPAEGWNTGELFF.

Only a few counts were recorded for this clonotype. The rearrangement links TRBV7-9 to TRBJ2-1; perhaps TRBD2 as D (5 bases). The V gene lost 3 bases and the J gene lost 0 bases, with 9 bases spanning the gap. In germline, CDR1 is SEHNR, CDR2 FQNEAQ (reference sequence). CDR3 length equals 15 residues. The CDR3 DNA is TGTGCCAGCAGCTTTCCGGGGAGCTCCTACAATGAGCAGTTCTTC. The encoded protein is CASSFPGSSYNEQFF.

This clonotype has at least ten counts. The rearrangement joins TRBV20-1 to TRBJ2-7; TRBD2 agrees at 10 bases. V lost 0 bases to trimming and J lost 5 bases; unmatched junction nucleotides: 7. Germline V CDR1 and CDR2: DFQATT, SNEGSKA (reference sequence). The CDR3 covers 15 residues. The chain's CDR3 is CSARDRSGRYHEQYF. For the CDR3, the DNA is TGCAGTGCTAGAGATCGTAGCGGGAGGTACCACGAGCAGTACTTC.

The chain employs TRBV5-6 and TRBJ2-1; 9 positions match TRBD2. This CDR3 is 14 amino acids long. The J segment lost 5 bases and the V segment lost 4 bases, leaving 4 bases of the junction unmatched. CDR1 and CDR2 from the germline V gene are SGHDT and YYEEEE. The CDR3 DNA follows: TGTGCCAGCAGCCGGGGACTAGCAGACAATGAGCAGTTCTTC. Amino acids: CASSRGLADNEQFF. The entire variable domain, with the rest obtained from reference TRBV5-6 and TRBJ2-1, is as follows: DAGVTQSPTHLIKTRGQQVTLRCSPKSGHDTVSWYQQALGQGPQFIFQYYEEEERQRGNFPDRFSGHQFPNYSSELNVNALLLGDSALYLCASSRGLADNEQFFGPGTRLTVL.

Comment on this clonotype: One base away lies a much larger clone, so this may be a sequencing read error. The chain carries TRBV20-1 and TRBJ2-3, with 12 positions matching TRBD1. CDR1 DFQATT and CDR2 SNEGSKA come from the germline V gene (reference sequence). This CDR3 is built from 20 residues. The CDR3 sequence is CSVYPRDRGQGGPSTDAQYF. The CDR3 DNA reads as TGCAGTGTCTATCCCCGGGACAGGGGGCAGGGAGGGCCTAGTACAGATGCGCAGTATTTT.

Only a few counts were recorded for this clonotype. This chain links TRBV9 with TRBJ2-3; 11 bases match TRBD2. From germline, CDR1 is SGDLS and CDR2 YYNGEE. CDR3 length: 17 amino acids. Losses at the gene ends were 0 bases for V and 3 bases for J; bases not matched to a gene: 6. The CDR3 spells CASSVGVAGGPTDTQYF. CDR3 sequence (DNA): TGTGCCAGCAGCGTAGGTGTAGCGGGAGGGCCTACAGATACGCAGTATTTT. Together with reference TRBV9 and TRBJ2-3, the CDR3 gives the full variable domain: DSGVTQTPKHLITATGQRVTLRCSPRSGDLSVYWYQQSLDQGLQFLIQYYNGEERAKGNILERFSAQQFPDLHSELNLSSLELGDSALYFCASSVGVAGGPTDTQYFGPGTRLTVL.

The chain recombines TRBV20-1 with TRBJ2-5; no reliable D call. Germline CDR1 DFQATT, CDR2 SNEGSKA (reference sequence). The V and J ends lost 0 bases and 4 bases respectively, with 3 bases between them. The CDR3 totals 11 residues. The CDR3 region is CSAREAETQYF. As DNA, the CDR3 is TGCAGTGCTAGAGAGGCAGAGACCCAGTACTTC.

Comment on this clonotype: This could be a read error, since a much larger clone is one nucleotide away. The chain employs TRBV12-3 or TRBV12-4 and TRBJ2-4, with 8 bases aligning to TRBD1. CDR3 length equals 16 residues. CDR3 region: CASSLQGAMAKSIQYF. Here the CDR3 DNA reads TGTGCCAGCAGCCTCCAGGGGGCGATGGCCAAAAGCATTCAGTACTTC.

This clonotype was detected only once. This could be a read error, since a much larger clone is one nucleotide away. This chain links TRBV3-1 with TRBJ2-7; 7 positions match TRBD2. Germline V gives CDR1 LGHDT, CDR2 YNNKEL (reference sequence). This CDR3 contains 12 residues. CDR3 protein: CASSQRLALLHF. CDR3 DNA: TGTGCCAGCAGCCAACGACTAGCCTTGCTGCACTTC.

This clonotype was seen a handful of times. The CDR3 spells CASSAYTEAFF. The CDR3 DNA reads as TGTGCCAGCAGCGCTTATACTGAAGCTTTCTTT. The chain joins TRBV11-2 to TRBJ1-1, with D unclear. Germline V gene data show CDR1 as SGHAT and CDR2 as FQNNGV. CDR3 length: 11 residues. Deletions cut 5 bases from V and 5 bases from J, with 6 bases between.

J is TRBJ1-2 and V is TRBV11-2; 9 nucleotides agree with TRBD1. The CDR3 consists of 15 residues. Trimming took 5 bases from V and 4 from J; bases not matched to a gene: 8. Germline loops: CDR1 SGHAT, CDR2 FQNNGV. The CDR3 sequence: CASSDGTGPFYGYTF. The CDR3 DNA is TGTGCCAGCAGCGACGGGACAGGGCCCTTCTATGGCTACACCTTC.

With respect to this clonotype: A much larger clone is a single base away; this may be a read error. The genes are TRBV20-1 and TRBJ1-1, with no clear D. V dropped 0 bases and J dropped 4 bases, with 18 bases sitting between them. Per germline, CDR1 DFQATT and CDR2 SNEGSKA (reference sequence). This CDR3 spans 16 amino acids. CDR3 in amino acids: CSARDINGVAGTEAFF. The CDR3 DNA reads TGCAGTGCTAGAGATATCAATGGGGTCGCGGGCACTGAAGCTTTCTTT.

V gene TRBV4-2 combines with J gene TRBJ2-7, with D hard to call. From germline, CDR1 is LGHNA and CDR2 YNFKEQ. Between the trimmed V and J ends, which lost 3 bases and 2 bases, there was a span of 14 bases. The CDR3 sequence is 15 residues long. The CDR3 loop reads CASSQGFLGAYEQYF. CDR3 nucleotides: TGTGCCAGCAGCCAGGGTTTCCTTGGGGCCTACGAGCAGTACTTC.

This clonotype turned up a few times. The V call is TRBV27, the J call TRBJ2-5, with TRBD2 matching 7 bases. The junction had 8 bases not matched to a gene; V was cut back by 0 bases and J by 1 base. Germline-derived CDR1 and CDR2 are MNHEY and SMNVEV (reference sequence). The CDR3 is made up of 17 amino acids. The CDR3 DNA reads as TGTGCCAGCAGTTTATCTGCGCGGGGGACGACCCAAGAGACCCAGTACTTC. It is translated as CASSLSARGTTQETQYF.

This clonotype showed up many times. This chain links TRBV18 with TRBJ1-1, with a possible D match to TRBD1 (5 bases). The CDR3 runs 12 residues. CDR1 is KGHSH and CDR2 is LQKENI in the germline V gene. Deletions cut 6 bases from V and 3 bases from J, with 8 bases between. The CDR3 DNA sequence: TGTGCCAGCTCGACAGACTACACTGAAGCTTTCTTT. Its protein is CASSTDYTEAFF.

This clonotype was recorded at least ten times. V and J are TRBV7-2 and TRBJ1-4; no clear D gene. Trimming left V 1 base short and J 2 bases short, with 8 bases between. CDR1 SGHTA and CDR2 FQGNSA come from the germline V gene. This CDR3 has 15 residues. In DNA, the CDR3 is TGTGCCAGCAGCTTAGTTGCCGTTACTAATGAAAAACTGTTTTTT. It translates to CASSLVAVTNEKLFF.